This TCR beta chain was profiled in a study of T-cell reconstitution after alpha-beta-depleted transplantation in children. The TCRbeta library was prepared with unique molecular identifiers. TCRdb re-called the PCR reads through MiXCR, storing one row per CDR3 protein. This sample has tens of thousands of distinct CDR3 sequences, with under 6.5% found just once. Whole-study findings and limits: Recipient T cells and thymic progenitors that survived gave rise to the high TCRbeta diversity observed at day 60 in some patients. T-cell numbers and diversity, one year after transplant, stemmed largely from T cells that were newly produced. In patients about two months after transplant, alpha-beta T cells reportedly arose from several hundred expanded graft clones.

Many counts were recorded for this clonotype. Its target is unknown. In germline, CDR1 is GTSNPN, CDR2 SVGIG (reference sequence). Trimming removed 0 bases at V and 6 bases at J, with 8 bases between. The CDR3 consists of 12 residues. The J gene is TRBJ1-2, the V gene TRBV30; D gene ambiguous. This clonotype was obtained from a child less than two years old who had a stem cell transplant for acute myeloid leukemia, so the T cells may come from the graft donor. The sample consisted of peripheral blood, taken 60 days after TCRalphabeta/CD19-depleted stem cell transplant. The CDR3 region is CAWSVRRDGYTF. The CDR3 nucleotides read TGTGCCTGGAGTGTACGTAGGGATGGCTACACCTTC.